This T cell receptor (beta chain) was sequenced during a study of blood T cell repertoires in COVID-19. Study in general: Nucleic acid was either cDNA or gDNA, and it came from T cells, B-cell-depleted T cells, or PBMCs.

How the authors handled the data: Reference gene primer amplification gave nucleated cell count estimates. Repertoires were generated with immunoSEQ multiplex PCR, while TCRdb's copy carries only in-frame clones and drops some. V, J and clone size are taken as reported in that table, and D and trimming were inferred from the DNA itself. The sample includes roughly 130,000 clones, around nine tenths of them seen just once. The CDR3 totals 15 residues. Germline-derived CDR1 and CDR2 are SEHNR and FQNEAQ (reference sequence). Unmatched junction bases numbered 6, after V lost 1 base and J lost 7 bases. Sequenced material: peripheral blood. This TCR derives from a man aged 50-60 years with active COVID-19. This chain links TRBV7-9 with TRBJ2-1; 8 bases map to TRBD2. The CDR3 coding sequence is TGTGCCAGCAGCTTAGTAGCGGGGATTACAAATGAGCAGTTCTTC. The encoded protein is CASSLVAGITNEQFF.